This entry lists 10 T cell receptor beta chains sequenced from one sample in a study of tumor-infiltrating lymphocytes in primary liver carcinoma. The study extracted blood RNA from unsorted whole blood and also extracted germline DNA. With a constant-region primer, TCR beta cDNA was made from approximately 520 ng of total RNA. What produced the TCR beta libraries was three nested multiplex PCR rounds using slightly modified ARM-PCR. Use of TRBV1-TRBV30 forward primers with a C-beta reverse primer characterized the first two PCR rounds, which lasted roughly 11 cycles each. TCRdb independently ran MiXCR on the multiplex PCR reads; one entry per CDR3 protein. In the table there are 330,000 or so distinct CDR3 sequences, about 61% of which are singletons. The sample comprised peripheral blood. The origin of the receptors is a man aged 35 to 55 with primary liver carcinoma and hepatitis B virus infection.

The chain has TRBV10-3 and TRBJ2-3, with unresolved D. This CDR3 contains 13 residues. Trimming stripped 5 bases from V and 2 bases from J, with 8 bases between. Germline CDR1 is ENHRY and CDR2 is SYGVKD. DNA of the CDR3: TGTGCCATCAGTTATGAGCTCACAGATACGCAGTATTTT. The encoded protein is CAISYELTDTQYF.

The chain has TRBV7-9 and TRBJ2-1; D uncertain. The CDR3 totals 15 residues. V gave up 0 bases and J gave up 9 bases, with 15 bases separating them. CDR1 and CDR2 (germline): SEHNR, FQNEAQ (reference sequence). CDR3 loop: CASSLADDWVPEQFF. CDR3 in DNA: TGTGCCAGCAGCTTAGCGGACGACTGGGTACCTGAGCAGTTCTTC.

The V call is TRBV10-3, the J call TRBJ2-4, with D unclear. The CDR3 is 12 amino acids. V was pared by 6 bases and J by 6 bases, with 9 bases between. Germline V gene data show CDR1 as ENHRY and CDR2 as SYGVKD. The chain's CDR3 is CAISGPGNIQYF. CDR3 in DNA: TGTGCCATCAGCGGGCCTGGAAACATTCAGTACTTC.

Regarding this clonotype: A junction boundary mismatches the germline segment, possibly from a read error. The CDR3 DNA reads TGTACCAGCAGTAGCAATGAGCAGTTCTTC. This gives the protein CTSSSNEQFF. The chain employs TRBV28 and TRBJ2-1; D remains ambiguous. Germline lookup yields CDR1 MDHEN and CDR2 SYDVKM. The CDR3 is made up of 10 amino acids. Full variable domain (rest looked up from reference TRBV28 and TRBJ2-1): DVKVTQSSRYLVKRTGEKVFLECVQDMDHENMFWYRQDPGLGLRLIYFSYDVKMKEKGDIPEGYSVSREKKERFSLILESASTNQTSMYLCTSSSNEQFFGPGTRLTVL.

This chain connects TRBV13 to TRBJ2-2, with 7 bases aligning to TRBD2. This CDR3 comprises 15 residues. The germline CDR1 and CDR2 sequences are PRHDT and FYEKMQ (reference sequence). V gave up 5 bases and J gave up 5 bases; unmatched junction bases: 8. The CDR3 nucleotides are TGTGCCAGCAGCGCGGGACTAAGAGGGACCGGGGAGCTGTTTTTT. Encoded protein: CASSAGLRGTGELFF.

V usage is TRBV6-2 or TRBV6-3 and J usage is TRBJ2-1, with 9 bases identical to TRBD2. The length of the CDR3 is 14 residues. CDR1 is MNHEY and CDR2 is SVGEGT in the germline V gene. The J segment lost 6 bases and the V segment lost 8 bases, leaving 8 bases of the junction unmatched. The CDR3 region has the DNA TGTGCCAGCTCGGCGGGAGGGCCATTCAATGAGCAGTTCTTC. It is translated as CASSAGGPFNEQFF.

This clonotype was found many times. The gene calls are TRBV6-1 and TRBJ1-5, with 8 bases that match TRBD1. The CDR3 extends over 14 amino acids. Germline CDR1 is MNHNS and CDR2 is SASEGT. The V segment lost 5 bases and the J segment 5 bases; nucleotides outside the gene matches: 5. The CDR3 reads CASSRTGRDQPQHF. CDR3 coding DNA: TGTGCCAGCAGTAGGACAGGGAGGGATCAGCCCCAGCATTTT.

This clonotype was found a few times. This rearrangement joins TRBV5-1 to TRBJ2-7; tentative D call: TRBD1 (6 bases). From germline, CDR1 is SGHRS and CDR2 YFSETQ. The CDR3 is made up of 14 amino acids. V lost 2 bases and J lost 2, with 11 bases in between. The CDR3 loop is CASSLSGTTYEQYF. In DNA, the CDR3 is TGCGCCAGCAGCTTATCCGGGACAACCTACGAGCAGTACTTC.

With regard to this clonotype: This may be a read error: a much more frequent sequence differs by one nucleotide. The CDR3 sequence: CASSGRGGHQPQHF. Here the CDR3 DNA reads TGTGCCAGCAGTGGGAGGGGAGGGCATCAGCCCCAGCATTTT. The chain uses TRBV6-1 and TRBJ1-5, with D possibly TRBD1 on 5 matching bases. CDR1 is MNHNS and CDR2 is SASEGT in the germline V gene. The CDR3 runs 14 residues. V was clipped by 4 bases and J by 5 bases, with 12 bases between them.

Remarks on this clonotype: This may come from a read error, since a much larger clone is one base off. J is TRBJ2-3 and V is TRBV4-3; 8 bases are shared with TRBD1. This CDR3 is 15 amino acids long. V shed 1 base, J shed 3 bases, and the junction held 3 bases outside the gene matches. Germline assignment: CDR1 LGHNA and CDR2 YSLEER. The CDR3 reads CASSQGWTGTDTQYF. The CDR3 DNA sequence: TGCGCCAGCAGCCAAGGGTGGACAGGGACAGATACGCAGTATTTT.